A selection of T cell receptor beta chains follows, all from one sample in a study of blood T cell repertoires in COVID-19. Only in-frame clones appear in the TCRdb table, and some are missing; sequencing was by immunoSEQ multiplex PCR. Of around 270,000 clones in the sample, 88% are singletons; the top ten hold over 4%. The sample comprised peripheral blood. All receptors derive from a man between 60 and 75 years old who had recovered from COVID-19. CDR3s include the opening cysteine and the closing phenylalanine or tryptophan. D genes are given only for firm matches. The listing skips clone size in some rows; elsewhere it reads once, few, many or a size class.

J gene: TRBJ2-3; V gene: TRBV3-1/TRBV3-2; D gene: NA; clone size: NA; CDR3 length: 19; CDR3 protein: CASSKFLGTEGGDYDTQYF; CDR3 DNA: TGTGCCAGCAGCAAATTCCTGGGCACAGAGGGGGGGGATTATGATACGCAGTATTTT
J gene: TRBJ1-4; V gene: TRBV12-3/TRBV12-4; D gene: NA; clone size: NA; CDR3 length: 13; CDR3 protein: CASSLMGRGKLFF; CDR3 DNA: TGTGCCAGCAGTTTAATGGGCCGGGGGAAACTGTTTTTT
J gene: TRBJ1-2; V gene: TRBV18; D gene: TRBD1; clone size: NA; CDR3 length: 15; CDR3 protein: CASSPTRQGDYGYTF; CDR3 DNA: TGTGCCAGCTCACCTACCAGACAGGGCGACTATGGCTACACCTTC
J gene: TRBJ1-2; V gene: TRBV19; D gene: NA; clone size: NA; CDR3 length: 15; CDR3 protein: CASSRVDRFLFGYTF; CDR3 DNA: TGTGCCAGTAGTAGGGTCGACAGGTTTCTATTTGGCTACACCTTC
J gene: TRBJ2-5; V gene: TRBV24-1; D gene: NA; clone size: NA; CDR3 length: 15; CDR3 protein: CATSDPDSPRETQYF; CDR3 DNA: TGTGCCACCAGTGATCCGGACAGCCCCCGGGAGACCCAGTACTTC
J gene: TRBJ2-7; V gene: TRBV11-3; D gene: TRBD1; clone size: NA; CDR3 length: 15; CDR3 protein: CASSLSGTGSYEQYF; CDR3 DNA: TGTGCCAGCAGCCTCTCCGGGACAGGCTCCTACGAGCAGTACTTC
J gene: TRBJ1-2; V gene: TRBV6-5; D gene: NA; clone size: few; CDR3 length: 13; CDR3 protein: CASSPDSEHGYTF; CDR3 DNA: TGTGCCAGCAGCCCCGACAGTGAACATGGCTACACCTTC
J gene: TRBJ2-7; V gene: TRBV19; D gene: TRBD1; clone size: NA; CDR3 length: 15; CDR3 protein: CASSMVGDSLYEQYF; CDR3 DNA: TGTGCCAGTAGTATGGTAGGGGACAGCCTTTACGAGCAGTACTTC
J gene: TRBJ1-1; V gene: TRBV12-3/TRBV12-4; D gene: TRBD1; clone size: NA; CDR3 length: 13; CDR3 protein: CASSRQGGTEAFF; CDR3 DNA: TGTGCCAGCAGTCGACAGGGGGGCACTGAAGCTTTCTTT
J gene: TRBJ2-5; V gene: TRBV24-1; D gene: TRBD1; clone size: NA; CDR3 length: 15; CDR3 protein: CATSDGTASQKTQYF; CDR3 DNA: TGTGCCACCAGTGACGGGACAGCTTCTCAGAAGACCCAGTACTTC
J gene: TRBJ2-2; V gene: TRBV2; D gene: TRBD1; clone size: NA; CDR3 length: 15; CDR3 protein: CASRPQGLNTGELFF; CDR3 DNA: TGTGCCAGCAGACCACAGGGGCTCAACACCGGGGAGCTGTTTTTT
J gene: TRBJ1-2; V gene: TRBV5-6; D gene: TRBD1; clone size: NA; CDR3 length: 17; CDR3 protein: CASRGRHSGQGGGGYTF; CDR3 DNA: TGTGCCAGCAGGGGACGGCATTCCGGACAGGGAGGTGGTGGCTACACCTTC
J gene: TRBJ1-1; V gene: TRBV12-3/TRBV12-4; D gene: NA; clone size: NA; CDR3 length: 11; CDR3 protein: CASSLGQSAFF; CDR3 DNA: TGTGCCAGCAGTTTAGGCCAGTCGGCTTTCTTT
J gene: TRBJ1-3; V gene: TRBV11-2; D gene: NA; clone size: NA; CDR3 length: 12; CDR3 protein: CASSFGGNTIYF; CDR3 DNA: TGTGCCAGCAGCTTCGGGGGAAACACCATATATTTT
J gene: TRBJ1-6; V gene: TRBV12-5; D gene: NA; clone size: NA; CDR3 length: 14; CDR3 protein: CASGLGTVNSPLHF; CDR3 DNA: TGTGCTAGTGGTTTGGGGACAGTTAATTCACCCCTCCACTTT
J gene: TRBJ2-2; V gene: TRBV19; D gene: TRBD1; clone size: NA; CDR3 length: 15; CDR3 protein: CASRATGGITGELFF; CDR3 DNA: TGTGCCAGTAGGGCGACAGGGGGCATCACCGGGGAGCTGTTTTTT
J gene: TRBJ2-5; V gene: TRBV15; D gene: NA; clone size: NA; CDR3 length: 15; CDR3 protein: CATSRGRAMQETQYF; CDR3 DNA: TGTGCCACCAGCAGAGGGCGGGCCATGCAAGAGACCCAGTACTTC
J gene: TRBJ1-3; V gene: TRBV2; D gene: TRBD1; clone size: NA; CDR3 length: 16; CDR3 protein: CASRGPPDRGKNTIYF; CDR3 DNA: TGTGCCAGCAGGGGCCCCCCGGACAGGGGGAAAAACACCATATATTTT
J gene: TRBJ2-3; V gene: TRBV7-8; D gene: TRBD1; clone size: NA; CDR3 length: 17; CDR3 protein: CASSSHQGALSTDTQYF; CDR3 DNA: TGTGCCAGCAGCTCCCACCAGGGGGCCCTTAGCACAGATACGCAGTATTTT
J gene: TRBJ2-5; V gene: TRBV15; D gene: TRBD2; clone size: NA; CDR3 length: 15; CDR3 protein: CATSSPAGGPETQYF; CDR3 DNA: TGTGCCACCAGCAGCCCAGCGGGGGGGCCAGAGACCCAGTACTTC
J gene: TRBJ1-5; V gene: TRBV5-6; D gene: NA; clone size: NA; CDR3 length: 14; CDR3 protein: CASSLAVRNQPQHF; CDR3 DNA: TGTGCCAGCAGCTTGGCCGTCCGCAATCAGCCCCAGCATTTT
J gene: TRBJ2-3; V gene: TRBV5-5; D gene: TRBD2; clone size: NA; CDR3 length: 15; CDR3 protein: CASSLASGGPDTQYF; CDR3 DNA: TGTGCCAGCAGCTTGGCTAGCGGGGGCCCAGATACGCAGTATTTT
J gene: TRBJ2-1; V gene: TRBV14; D gene: TRBD2; clone size: NA; CDR3 length: 21; CDR3 protein: CASSQLVTSGGIRSSYNEQFF; CDR3 DNA: TGTGCCAGCAGCCAACTCGTGACTAGCGGGGGAATAAGATCTTCGTACAATGAGCAGTTCTTC
J gene: TRBJ1-4; V gene: TRBV9; D gene: TRBD1; clone size: NA; CDR3 length: 15; CDR3 protein: CASSVVSGGGEKLFF; CDR3 DNA: TGTGCCAGCAGCGTAGTTTCAGGGGGCGGTGAAAAACTGTTTTTT
J gene: TRBJ2-7; V gene: TRBV6-5; D gene: TRBD2; clone size: once; CDR3 length: 15; CDR3 protein: CASSKKRTSLHEQYF; CDR3 DNA: TGTGCCAGCAGTAAGAAACGGACTAGCCTCCACGAGCAGTACTTC
J gene: TRBJ2-1; V gene: TRBV7-2; D gene: TRBD2; clone size: many; CDR3 length: 17; CDR3 protein: CASSSKPLSGGPNEQFF; CDR3 DNA: TGTGCCAGCAGCTCCAAACCGCTAAGCGGGGGTCCCAATGAGCAGTTCTTC
J gene: TRBJ1-5; V gene: TRBV29-1; D gene: TRBD1; clone size: NA; CDR3 length: 14; CDR3 protein: CSVGTGGSNQPQHF; CDR3 DNA: TGCAGCGTTGGGACAGGGGGAAGCAATCAGCCCCAGCATTTT
J gene: TRBJ2-7; V gene: TRBV6-5; D gene: TRBD1; clone size: once; CDR3 length: 15; CDR3 protein: CASSYPGTAIYEQYF; CDR3 DNA: TGTGCCAGCAGTTACCCTGGGACAGCGATCTACGAGCAGTACTTC
J gene: TRBJ2-7; V gene: TRBV27; D gene: TRBD1; clone size: NA; CDR3 length: 14; CDR3 protein: CASSLDRGPYEQYF; CDR3 DNA: TGTGCCAGCAGTTTGGACAGGGGTCCCTACGAGCAGTACTTC